One sample yielded the 21 T cell receptor beta chains listed below, sequenced in a study of chemoradiotherapy in HPV16-positive cancers. Libraries were prepared by immunoSEQ multiplex PCR; TCRdb keeps only in-frame clonotypes and omits some of them. Of fewer than 25,000 clones listed, more than 90% are singletons. This specimen was blood, taken from a patient who underwent chemoradiotherapy. The origin of the receptors is a human donor with HPV-associated anogenital cancer.

The chain recombines TRBV9 with TRBJ1-2, with D possibly TRBD1 on 6 matching bases. The V gene lost 5 bases and the J gene lost 7 bases, with 18 bases spanning the gap. The CDR3 contains 14 residues. The germline CDR1 and CDR2 sequences are SGDLS and YYNGEE. DNA of the CDR3: TGTGCCAGCAGTCCTAGACCCGGGGGCACTGGCTACACCTTC. Translated: CASSPRPGGTGYTF.

The rearrangement uses TRBV19 and TRBJ2-3, with 10 bases lining up with TRBD2. This CDR3 spans 15 amino acids. Trimming at V came to 1 base and at J to 4 bases, leaving 2 bases not matched to a gene. In germline, CDR1 is LNHDA, CDR2 SQIVND (reference sequence). The CDR3 reads CASSIGGLAPDTQYF. Here the CDR3 DNA reads TGTGCCAGTAGTATAGGGGGACTAGCGCCAGATACGCAGTATTTT.

The chain uses TRBV7-3 and TRBJ2-2, with TRBD1 identical over 7 bases. The CDR3 contains 15 residues. The J segment lost 2 bases and the V segment lost 6 bases, leaving 6 bases of the junction unmatched. The germline gives CDR1 SGHTA, CDR2 FQGTGA. The CDR3 reads CASRTGTDNTGELFF. The CDR3 coding sequence is TGTGCCAGCAGGACCGGGACAGATAACACCGGGGAGCTGTTTTTT.

The chain carries TRBV9 and TRBJ2-2; D is uncertain. Looked up from germline, CDR1 is SGDLS and CDR2 is YYNGEE. The CDR3 spans 13 residues. V lost 2 bases to trimming and J lost 8 bases, with 10 bases between them. The CDR3: CASSVLGSGELFF. In nucleotides, the CDR3 is TGTGCCAGCAGCGTTTTGGGCTCTGGGGAGCTGTTTTTT. Variable domain in full (rest from reference TRBV9 and TRBJ2-2): DSGVTQTPKHLITATGQRVTLRCSPRSGDLSVYWYQQSLDQGLQFLIQYYNGEERAKGNILERFSAQQFPDLHSELNLSSLELGDSALYFCASSVLGSGELFFGEGSRLTVL.

The rearrangement joins TRBV7-8 to TRBJ2-7; 9 positions agree with TRBD1. In germline, CDR1 is SGHVS, CDR2 FQNEAQ. The CDR3 is made up of 13 amino acids. J was trimmed by 3 bases and V by 5 bases; bases with no gene match: 2. The CDR3 loop reads CASSVTGGYEQYF. In DNA, the CDR3 is TGTGCCAGCAGCGTGACAGGGGGCTACGAGCAGTACTTC.

This chain links TRBV19 with TRBJ1-5, with a weak D call TRBD1 (6 bases). V lost 3 bases and J lost 3, with 12 bases in between. This CDR3 is built from 15 residues. Per the germline V gene, CDR1 is LNHDA and CDR2 is SQIVND (reference sequence). The CDR3 DNA reads TGTGCCAGTAGTATCGACAGGCTTTACAATCAGCCCCAGCATTTT. As protein: CASSIDRLYNQPQHF.

V usage is TRBV7-3 and J usage is TRBJ2-2; D perhaps matches TRBD1 (6 bases). V was trimmed by 4 bases and J by 0 bases, leaving 12 bases between them. The CDR3 spans 16 residues. The V gene's germline CDR1 is SGHTA and CDR2 FQGTGA. CDR3 nucleotide sequence: TGTGCCAGCAGCTCAGGACAGACCGCGAACACCGGGGAGCTGTTTTTT. Its translation is CASSSGQTANTGELFF.

CDR3: CASRGTGLSYEQYF. CDR3 bases: TGTGCCAGCAGAGGGACAGGTCTCTCCTACGAGCAGTACTTC. This chain uses TRBV28 with TRBJ2-7; 8 bases agree with TRBD1. Germline V CDR1 and CDR2: MDHEN, SYDVKM. This CDR3 spans 14 amino acids. The junction had 4 bases not matched to a gene; V was cut back by 6 bases and J by 0 bases.

V gene TRBV7-2 combines with J gene TRBJ2-7; D gene ambiguous. Trimming cost V 3 bases and J 6 bases, with 15 bases left between them. The CDR3 has 14 residues. The germline gives CDR1 SGHTA, CDR2 FQGNSA. The CDR3 bases are TGTGCCAGCAGCTTCGGTCAGGCGTCTAGCGAGCAGTACTTC. Protein sequence: CASSFGQASSEQYF.

This clone has only one observation. The V call is TRBV15, the J call TRBJ1-2; D perhaps matches TRBD1 (5 bases). Germline V gives CDR1 LNHNV, CDR2 YYDKDF (reference sequence). This CDR3 contains 17 residues. The V end lost 0 bases, the J end lost 6 bases, and 20 bases lay between the germline ends. This chain's CDR3 is CATSRDLAGWSLHGYTF. CDR3 nucleotides: TGTGCCACCAGCAGAGATCTGGCAGGGTGGTCTCTCCATGGCTACACCTTC.

This clone was counted once. This rearrangement joins TRBV10-3 to TRBJ2-5; weak D call: TRBD2 (6 bases). The CDR3 has 15 amino acids. From germline, CDR1 is ENHRY and CDR2 SYGVKD. Trimming shortened V by 6 bases and J by 2 bases, and 16 bases separated the two germline ends. CDR3 sequence: CAIRARESWQETQYF. The CDR3, as DNA: TGTGCCATCAGGGCTCGGGAGAGTTGGCAAGAGACCCAGTACTTC.

The V gene is TRBV4-1, the J gene TRBJ2-2; no firm D call. Looked up from germline, CDR1 is MGHRA and CDR2 is YSYEKL. This CDR3 has 14 amino acids. V lost 4 bases to trimming and J lost 4 bases, with 10 bases between them. CDR3 sequence: CASSRLPATGELFF. CDR3 bases: TGCGCCAGCAGCCGACTCCCAGCCACCGGGGAGCTGTTTTTT.

The chain has TRBV6-5 and TRBJ2-1, with a possible D match to TRBD1 (5 bases). Germline lookup yields CDR1 MNHEY and CDR2 SVGAGI. The CDR3 covers 15 residues. V was clipped by 2 bases and J by 9 bases, with 17 bases between them. The CDR3 loop reads CASSYQGLGPGEQFF. Written as DNA, the CDR3 is TGTGCCAGCAGTTACCAGGGTTTGGGCCCCGGTGAGCAGTTCTTC.

The chain links TRBV7-9 to TRBJ2-3; 7 bases align to TRBD1. J lost 1 base, V lost 1 base, and 8 bases had no gene match. Germline V CDR1 and CDR2: SEHNR, FQNEAQ (reference sequence). The CDR3 loop spans 17 amino acids. The CDR3 here is CASSLGTTGSRTDTQYF. DNA for the CDR3: TGTGCCAGCAGCTTAGGCACGACAGGGAGCCGCACAGATACGCAGTATTTT.

The chain is built from TRBV5-4 and TRBJ2-7; D is perhaps TRBD1 (5 bases). CDR1 and CDR2 from the germline V gene are SGHNT and YYREEE (reference sequence). Deletions cut 0 bases from V and 7 bases from J, with 5 bases between. This CDR3 comprises 11 residues. CDR3 in amino acids: CASSLGQEQYF. DNA of the CDR3: TGTGCCAGCAGCTTGGGACAGGAGCAGTACTTC.

This rearrangement joins TRBV4-2 to TRBJ2-1; TRBD1 matches at 7 bases. V shed 0 bases and J 0 bases; nucleotides not matched to a gene: 2. The CDR3 loop spans 16 amino acids. Germline V lookup: CDR1 LGHNA, CDR2 YNFKEQ. The CDR3 DNA reads TGTGCCAGCAGCCAAGATAGGGGGCCCTCCTACAATGAGCAGTTCTTC. Its translation: CASSQDRGPSYNEQFF.

The rearrangement uses TRBV7-3 and TRBJ2-1; 7 bases fit TRBD2. V lost 0 bases to trimming and J lost 8 bases; unmatched junction nucleotides: 16. CDR1 and CDR2 (germline): SGHTA, FQGTGA. The CDR3 is 18 residues long. Here the CDR3 DNA reads TGTGCCAGCAGCTTAACGCCCTCCCTACTAGCGAAGGTAGATGAGCAGTTCTTC. It is translated as CASSLTPSLLAKVDEQFF.

Written as DNA, the CDR3 is TGTGCCAGCAGCTTAGGTCGTACGGGACAGGGGGCTTACGAGCAGTACTTC. Translating gives CASSLGRTGQGAYEQYF. This chain connects TRBV7-6 to TRBJ2-5, with 12 positions matching TRBD1. Near its end, the DNA agrees better with TRBJ2-7, so the J call may be wrong. This CDR3 is 17 amino acids long. From germline, CDR1 is SGHVS and CDR2 FNYEAQ.

J is TRBJ2-1 and V is TRBV4-2, with 7 bases that match TRBD2. Germline CDR1 is LGHNA and CDR2 is YNFKEQ. V trimming: 5 bases; J trimming: 2 bases; junction bases outside the gene matches: 6. CDR3 length: 15 amino acids. CDR3 residues: CASSTHGTTYNEQFF. In DNA form, the CDR3 reads TGTGCCAGCAGCACCCACGGGACTACCTACAATGAGCAGTTCTTC.

This sequence joins TRBV2 and TRBJ1-5; maybe TRBD1 (5 bases). Per the germline V gene, CDR1 is SNHLY and CDR2 is FYNNEI. The CDR3 is made up of 13 amino acids. Trimming took off 1 base at V and 8 bases at J, with 9 bases between the two ends. The CDR3 sequence is CASSEGSREPQHF. The CDR3, as DNA: TGTGCCAGCAGTGAAGGTTCCAGGGAGCCCCAGCATTTT. Drawing the rest from reference TRBV2 and TRBJ1-5, the complete variable domain is EPEVTQTPSHQVTQMGQEVILRCVPISNHLYFYWYRQILGQKVEFLVSFYNNEISEKSEIFDDQFSVERPDGSNFTLKIRSTKLEDSAMYFCASSEGSREPQHFGDGTRLSIL.

CDR3 DNA: TGTGCCAGCAGGACGGACCAGGACAGCTACAATGAGCAGTTCTTC. As protein: CASRTDQDSYNEQFF. The chain couples TRBV5-4 to TRBJ2-1; maybe TRBD1 (6 bases). Per the germline V gene, CDR1 is SGHNT and CDR2 is YYREEE (reference sequence). The CDR3 runs 15 residues. Trimming pared 5 bases from V and 3 bases from J, leaving 15 bases between.